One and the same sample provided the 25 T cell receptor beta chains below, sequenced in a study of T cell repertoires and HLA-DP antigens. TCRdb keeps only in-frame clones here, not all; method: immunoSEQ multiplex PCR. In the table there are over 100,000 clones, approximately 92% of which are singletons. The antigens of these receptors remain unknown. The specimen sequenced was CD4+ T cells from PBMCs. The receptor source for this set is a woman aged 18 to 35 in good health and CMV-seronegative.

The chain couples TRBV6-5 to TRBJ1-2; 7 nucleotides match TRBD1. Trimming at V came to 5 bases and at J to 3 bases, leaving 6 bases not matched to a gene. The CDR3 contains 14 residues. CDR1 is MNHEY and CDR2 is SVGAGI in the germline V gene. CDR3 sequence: CASSRRGVYYGYTF. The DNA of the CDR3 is TGTGCCAGCAGTCGCAGGGGGGTCTACTATGGCTACACCTTC.

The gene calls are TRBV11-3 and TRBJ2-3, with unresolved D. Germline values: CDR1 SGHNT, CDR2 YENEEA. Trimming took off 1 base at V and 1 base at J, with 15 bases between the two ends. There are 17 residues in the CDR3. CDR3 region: CASSLGLNLGGTDTQYF. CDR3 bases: TGTGCCAGCAGCTTAGGATTGAATCTAGGAGGCACAGATACGCAGTATTTT.

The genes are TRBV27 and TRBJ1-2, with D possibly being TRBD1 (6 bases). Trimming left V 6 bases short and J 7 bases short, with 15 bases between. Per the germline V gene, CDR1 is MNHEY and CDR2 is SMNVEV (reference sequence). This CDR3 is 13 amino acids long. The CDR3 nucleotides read TGTGCCAGCAGCCCCAGGGGTATTTCTGGCTACACCTTC. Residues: CASSPRGISGYTF.

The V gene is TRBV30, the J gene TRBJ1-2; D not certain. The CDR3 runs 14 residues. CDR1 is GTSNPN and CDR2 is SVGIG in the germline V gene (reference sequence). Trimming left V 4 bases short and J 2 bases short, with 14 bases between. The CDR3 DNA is TGTGCCTGGACCCCTCGGCCCAACAACTATGGCTACACCTTC. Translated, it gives CAWTPRPNNYGYTF.

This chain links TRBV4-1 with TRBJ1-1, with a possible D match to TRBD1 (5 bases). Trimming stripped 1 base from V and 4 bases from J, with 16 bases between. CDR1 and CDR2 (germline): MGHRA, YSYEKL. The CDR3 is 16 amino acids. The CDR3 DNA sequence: TGCGCCAGCAGCCAAGTGGGGACGGGGCCCACCACTGAAGCTTTCTTT. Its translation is CASSQVGTGPTTEAFF.

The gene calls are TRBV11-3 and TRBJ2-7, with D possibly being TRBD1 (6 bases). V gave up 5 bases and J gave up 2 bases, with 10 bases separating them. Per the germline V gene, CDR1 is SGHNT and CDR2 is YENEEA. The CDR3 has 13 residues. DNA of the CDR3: TGTGCCAGCAGCCGAGGGGGTACCTACGAGCAGTACTTC. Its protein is CASSRGGTYEQYF. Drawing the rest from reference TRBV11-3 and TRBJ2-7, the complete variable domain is EAGVVQSPRYKIIEKKQPVAFWCNPISGHNTLYWYLQNLGQGPELLIRYENEEAVDDSQLPKDRFSAERLKGVDSTLKIQPAELGDSAVYLCASSRGGTYEQYFGPGTRLTVT.

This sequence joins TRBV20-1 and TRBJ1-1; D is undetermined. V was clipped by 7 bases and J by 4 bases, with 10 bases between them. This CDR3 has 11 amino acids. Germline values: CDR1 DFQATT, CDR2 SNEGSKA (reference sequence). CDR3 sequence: CSGWGFTEAFF. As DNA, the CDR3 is TGCAGTGGCTGGGGATTCACTGAAGCTTTCTTT.

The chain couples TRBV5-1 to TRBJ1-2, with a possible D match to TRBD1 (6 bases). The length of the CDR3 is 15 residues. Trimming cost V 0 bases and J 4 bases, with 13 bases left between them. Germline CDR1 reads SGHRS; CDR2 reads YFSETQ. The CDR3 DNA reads TGCGCCAGCAGCTTGGCCGCCCAGGGGTCCTATGGCTACACCTTC. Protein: CASSLAAQGSYGYTF.

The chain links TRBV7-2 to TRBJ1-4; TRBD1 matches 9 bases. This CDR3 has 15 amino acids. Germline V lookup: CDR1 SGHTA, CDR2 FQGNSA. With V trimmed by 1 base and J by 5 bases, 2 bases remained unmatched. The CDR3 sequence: CASSLGGTGNEKLFF. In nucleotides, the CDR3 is TGTGCCAGCAGCTTAGGCGGGACAGGGAATGAAAAACTGTTTTTT.

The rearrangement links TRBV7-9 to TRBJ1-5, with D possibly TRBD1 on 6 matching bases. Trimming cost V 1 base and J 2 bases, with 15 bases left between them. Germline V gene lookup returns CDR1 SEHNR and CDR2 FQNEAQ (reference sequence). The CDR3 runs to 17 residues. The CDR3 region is CASSLVPRTARNQPQHF. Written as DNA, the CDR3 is TGTGCCAGCAGCTTAGTCCCTCGGACAGCCCGCAATCAGCCCCAGCATTTT.

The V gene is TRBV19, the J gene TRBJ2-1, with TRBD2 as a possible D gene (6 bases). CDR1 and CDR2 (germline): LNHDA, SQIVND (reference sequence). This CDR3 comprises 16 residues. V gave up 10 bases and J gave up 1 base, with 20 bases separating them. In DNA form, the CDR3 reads TGTGCCACTAAAATTACAGCGGCGGGGTCCTACAATGAGCAGTTCTTC. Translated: CATKITAAGSYNEQFF.

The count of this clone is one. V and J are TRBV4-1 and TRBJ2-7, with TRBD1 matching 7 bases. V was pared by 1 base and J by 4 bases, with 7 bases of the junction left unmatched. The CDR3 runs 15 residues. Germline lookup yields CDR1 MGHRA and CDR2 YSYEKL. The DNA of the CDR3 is TGCGCCAGCAGCCAAGCCGGGACAGAGGGTTACGAGCAGTACTTC. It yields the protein CASSQAGTEGYEQYF.

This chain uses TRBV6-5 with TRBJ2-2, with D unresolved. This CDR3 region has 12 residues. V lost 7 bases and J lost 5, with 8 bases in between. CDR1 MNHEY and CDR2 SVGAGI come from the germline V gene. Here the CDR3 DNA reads TGTGCCAGCAAGAGGCTAACCGGGGAGCTGTTTTTT. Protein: CASKRLTGELFF.

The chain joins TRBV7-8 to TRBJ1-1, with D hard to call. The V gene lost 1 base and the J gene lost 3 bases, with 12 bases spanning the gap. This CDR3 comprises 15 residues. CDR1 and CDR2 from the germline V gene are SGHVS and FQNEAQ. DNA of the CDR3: TGTGCCAGCAGCTTAGTCCTGTCTAGGGACACTGAAGCTTTCTTT. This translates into CASSLVLSRDTEAFF. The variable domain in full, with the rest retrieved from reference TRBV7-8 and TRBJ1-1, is GAGVSQSPRYKVAKRGQDVALRCDPISGHVSLFWYQQALGQGPEFLTYFQNEAQLDKSGLPSDRFFAERPEGSVSTLKIQRTQQEDSAVYLCASSLVLSRDTEAFFGQGTRLTVV.

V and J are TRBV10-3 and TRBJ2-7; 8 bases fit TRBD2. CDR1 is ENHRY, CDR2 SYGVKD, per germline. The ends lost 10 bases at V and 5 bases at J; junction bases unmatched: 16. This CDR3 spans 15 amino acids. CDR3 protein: CANAGIAGKGNEQYF. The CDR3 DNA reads TGTGCCAACGCCGGTATAGCGGGGAAGGGGAACGAGCAGTACTTC.

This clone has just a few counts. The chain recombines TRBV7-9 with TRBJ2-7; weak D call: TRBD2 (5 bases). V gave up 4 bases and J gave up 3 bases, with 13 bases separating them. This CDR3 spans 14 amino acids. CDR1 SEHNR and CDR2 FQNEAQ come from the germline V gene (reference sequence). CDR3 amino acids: CASSSRPEGYEQYF. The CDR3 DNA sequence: TGTGCCAGCAGCTCTCGACCCGAGGGCTACGAGCAGTACTTC.

In DNA form, the CDR3 reads TGTGCCAGCAGCCCTGGGTCAGGCTCTGGAAACACCATATATTTT. Translated, it gives CASSPGSGSGNTIYF. The chain has TRBV7-2 and TRBJ1-3; D ambiguous. Trimming shortened V by 5 bases and J by 0 bases, and 11 bases separated the two germline ends. Per germline, CDR1 SGHTA and CDR2 FQGNSA. This CDR3 comprises 15 residues.

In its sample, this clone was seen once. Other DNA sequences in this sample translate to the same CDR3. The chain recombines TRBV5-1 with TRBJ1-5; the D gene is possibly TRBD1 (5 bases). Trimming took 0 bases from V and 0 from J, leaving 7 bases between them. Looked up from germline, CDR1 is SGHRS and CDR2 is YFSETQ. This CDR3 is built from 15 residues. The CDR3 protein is CASSLEGYSNQPQHF. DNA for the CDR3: TGCGCCAGCAGCTTGGAGGGGTATAGCAATCAGCCCCAGCATTTT.

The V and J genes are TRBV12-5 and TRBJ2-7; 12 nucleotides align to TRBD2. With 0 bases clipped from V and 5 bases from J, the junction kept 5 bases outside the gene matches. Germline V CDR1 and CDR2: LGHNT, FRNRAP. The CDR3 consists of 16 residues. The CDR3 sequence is CASGLVKLAGGNEQYF. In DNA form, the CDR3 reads TGTGCTAGTGGTTTGGTAAAACTAGCGGGAGGCAACGAGCAGTACTTC.

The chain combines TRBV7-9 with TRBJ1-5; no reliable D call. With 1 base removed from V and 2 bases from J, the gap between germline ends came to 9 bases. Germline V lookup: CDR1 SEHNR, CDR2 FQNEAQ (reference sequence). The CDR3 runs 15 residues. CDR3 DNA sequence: TGTGCCAGCAGCTTAGTCGGCACCGGCAATCAGCCCCAGCATTTT. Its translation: CASSLVGTGNQPQHF.

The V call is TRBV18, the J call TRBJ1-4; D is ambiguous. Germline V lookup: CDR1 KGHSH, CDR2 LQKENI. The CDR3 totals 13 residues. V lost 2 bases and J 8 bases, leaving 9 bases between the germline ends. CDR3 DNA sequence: TGTGCCAGCTCACCAGGGTTGGGCGAAAAACTGTTTTTT. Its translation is CASSPGLGEKLFF.

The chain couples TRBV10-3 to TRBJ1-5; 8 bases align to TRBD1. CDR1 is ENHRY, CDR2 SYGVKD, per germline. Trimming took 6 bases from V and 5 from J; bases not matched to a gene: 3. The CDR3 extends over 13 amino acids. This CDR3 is CAIRADRDQPQHF. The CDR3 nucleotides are TGTGCCATCAGAGCGGACAGGGATCAGCCCCAGCATTTT.

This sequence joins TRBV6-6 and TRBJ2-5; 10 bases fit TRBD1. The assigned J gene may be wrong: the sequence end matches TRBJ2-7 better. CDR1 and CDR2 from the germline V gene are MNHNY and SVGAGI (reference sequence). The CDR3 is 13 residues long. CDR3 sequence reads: CASKGTGVYEQYF. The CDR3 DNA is TGTGCCAGCAAAGGGACAGGGGTCTACGAGCAGTACTTC.

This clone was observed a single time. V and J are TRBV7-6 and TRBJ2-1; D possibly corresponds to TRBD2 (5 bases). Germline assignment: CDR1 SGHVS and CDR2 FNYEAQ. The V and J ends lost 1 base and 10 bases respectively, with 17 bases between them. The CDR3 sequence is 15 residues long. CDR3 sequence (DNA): TGTGCCAGCAGCTTAGAAGCCCGGATCGGAGGAGAGCAGTTCTTC. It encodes CASSLEARIGGEQFF. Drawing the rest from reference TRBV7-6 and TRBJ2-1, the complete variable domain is GAGVSQSPRYKVTKRGQDVALRCDPISGHVSLYWYRQALGQGPEFLTYFNYEAQQDKSGLPNDRFSAERPEGSISTLTIQRTEQRDSAMYRCASSLEARIGGEQFFGPGTRLTVL.

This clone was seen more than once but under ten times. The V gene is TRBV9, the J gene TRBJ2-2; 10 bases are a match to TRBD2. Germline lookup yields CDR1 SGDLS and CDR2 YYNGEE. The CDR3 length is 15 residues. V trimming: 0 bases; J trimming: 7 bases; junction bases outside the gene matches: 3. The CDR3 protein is CASSVGLAGDGELFF. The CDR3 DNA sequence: TGTGCCAGCAGCGTAGGACTAGCGGGCGACGGGGAGCTGTTTTTT.